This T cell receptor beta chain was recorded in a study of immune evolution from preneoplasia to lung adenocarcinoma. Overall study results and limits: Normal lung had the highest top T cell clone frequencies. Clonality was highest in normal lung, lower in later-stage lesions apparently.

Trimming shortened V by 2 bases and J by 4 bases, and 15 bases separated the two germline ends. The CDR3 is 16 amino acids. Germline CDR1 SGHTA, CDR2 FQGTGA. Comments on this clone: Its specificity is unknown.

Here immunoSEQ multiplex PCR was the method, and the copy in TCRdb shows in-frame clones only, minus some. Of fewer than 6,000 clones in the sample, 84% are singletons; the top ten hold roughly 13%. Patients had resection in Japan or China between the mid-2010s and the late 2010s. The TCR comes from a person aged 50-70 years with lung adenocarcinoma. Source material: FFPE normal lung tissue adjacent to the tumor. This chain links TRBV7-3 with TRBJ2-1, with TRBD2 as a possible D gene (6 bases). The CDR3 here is CASSLRGASAYNEQFF. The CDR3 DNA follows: TGTGCCAGCAGCTTACGCGGGGCTAGCGCTTACAATGAGCAGTTCTTC.